Listed here are 3 T cell receptor beta chains from one sample, sequenced in a study of blood T cell repertoires in COVID-19. Profiling relied on immunoSEQ multiplex PCR, and the TCRdb table lists in-frame clones only, not all of them. The data show 200,000 to 250,000 clones, more than 80% seen once. Sequencing was performed on PBMCs or T cells enriched from blood (not recorded which). All receptors derive from a man aged 60 to 69 who had recovered from COVID-19.

The gene calls are TRBV4-3 and TRBJ1-4, with TRBD1 matching over 8 bases. Losses at the gene ends were 1 base for V and 8 bases for J; bases not matched to a gene: 6. The CDR3 has 15 amino acids. Germline V gene lookup returns CDR1 LGHNA and CDR2 YSLEER. The CDR3 sequence: CASSQGRGRREKLFF. The CDR3 coding sequence is TGCGCCAGCAGCCAAGGCAGGGGGCGACGGGAAAAACTGTTTTTT.

The genes are TRBV21-1 and TRBJ2-1; the table names TRBD2, a call not compared with the DNA. TRBV21-1 is reported as a pseudogene. CDR3 length equals 15 residues. The CDR3 coding sequence is TGTGCCAGCAGCAAATGGTTAGCGGGGTCCAATGAGCAGTTCTTC. This codes for CASSKWLAGSNEQFF.

The rearrangement uses TRBV30 and TRBJ1-3; D might be TRBD1 (6 bases). The V gene lost 3 bases and the J gene lost 3 bases, with 18 bases spanning the gap. This CDR3 is 16 amino acids long. The V gene's germline CDR1 is GTSNPN and CDR2 SVGIG (reference sequence). The CDR3 reads CAWSRRGGASGNTIYF. In DNA form, the CDR3 reads TGTGCCTGGAGCCGGAGGGGGGGGGCGAGTGGAAACACCATATATTTT.